Following are 32 T cell receptor beta chains from one sample sequenced in a study of molecular identifiers for immune sequencing clone quantification. One entry per CDR3 protein, called by TCRdb with MiXCR from the PCR reads. The sample lists 250,000 to 400,000 distinct CDR3 sequences, about a fifth seen once, with 0.81% in the top ten. Sequenced material: naive CD8+ T cells from blood, with Jurkat cell RNA spiked in. The subset denotes: FACS-sorted CD8+CD4-CCR7+CD45RA+ naive T cells. These receptors all stem from a human donor in good health. Some libraries in this study had Jurkat cell RNA spiked in.

The chain couples TRBV29-1 to TRBJ2-7; TRBD2 matches 10 bases. The CDR3 sequence is 13 residues long. CDR1 is SQVTM, CDR2 ANQGSEA, per germline. V shed 7 bases, J shed 3 bases, and the junction held 6 bases outside the gene matches. The CDR3 loop reads CSALAGADYEQYF. The CDR3 DNA reads as TGCAGCGCCCTAGCGGGAGCGGACTACGAGCAGTACTTC.

Concerning this clonotype itself: A much larger clone differs by one base, so this may be a read error. Since the CDR3 does not end with the conserved phenylalanine or tryptophan, this likely comes from a read error. The V and J genes are TRBV19 and TRBJ1-6, with D hard to call. The CDR3 extends over 13 amino acids. Looked up from germline, CDR1 is LNHDA and CDR2 is SQIVND (reference sequence). V was pared by 3 bases and J by 10 bases, with 10 bases between. The CDR3 protein is CASSMGGNSPLHS. The CDR3, as DNA: TGTGCCAGTAGTATGGGCGGGAACTCACCCCTCCACTCT.

This chain uses TRBV12-3 or TRBV12-4 with TRBJ2-3; possibly TRBD2 for D (5 bases). This CDR3 contains 12 residues. Trimming took off 8 bases at V and 6 bases at J, with 12 bases between the two ends. CDR3 coding DNA: TGTGCCAGCGGGGATAGGAGGGATACGCAGTATTTT. Protein sequence: CASGDRRDTQYF.

Notes on this clonotype: A read error may be the cause here, since a much bigger clone is one base away. V and J are TRBV19 and TRBJ1-2; 8 nucleotides align to TRBD1. After removal of 5 bases from V and 6 bases from J, the junction contained 5 bases not matched to a gene. The CDR3 totals 13 residues. Germline CDR1 reads LNHDA; CDR2 reads SQIVND (reference sequence). In nucleotides, the CDR3 is TGTGCCAGTAGTCCAGGGGGCGCCCATGGCTACACCTTC. It encodes CASSPGGAHGYTF.

This clonotype was counted many times. The CDR3 DNA sequence: TGCAGCGTCGTCGCCGGGGAGCTGTTTTTT. Translating it yields CSVVAGELFF. The chain links TRBV29-1 to TRBJ2-2; unclear D gene. Germline V lookup: CDR1 SQVTM, CDR2 ANQGSEA. Trimming took off 6 bases at V and 6 bases at J, with 5 bases between the two ends. The CDR3 spans 10 residues.

This clonotype was seen ten or more times. The chain uses TRBV6-5 and TRBJ2-5; D gene unclear. The V gene's germline CDR1 is MNHEY and CDR2 SVGAGI. The CDR3 covers 14 residues. The germline V and J ends were trimmed by 0 bases and 2 bases, with 7 bases remaining between them. CDR3 coding DNA: TGTGCCAGCAGTTACTCGGTATCACAAGAGACCCAGTACTTC. The encoded protein is CASSYSVSQETQYF.

This clonotype has at least ten counts. The gene calls are TRBV7-8 and TRBJ2-7; D is uncertain. CDR1 is SGHVS, CDR2 FQNEAQ, per germline. The V end was cut by 2 bases, the J end by 0 bases, with 20 bases between. This CDR3 is 18 amino acids long. Written as DNA, the CDR3 is TGTGCCAGCAGCTTACCGTCGGCCACGCCTTATAGCTCCTACGAGCAGTACTTC. This encodes CASSLPSATPYSSYEQYF.

This clonotype was recorded many times. The chain uses TRBV30 and TRBJ1-1; 7 bases agree with TRBD1. This CDR3 region has 13 residues. Germline lookup yields CDR1 GTSNPN and CDR2 SVGIG (reference sequence). The ends lost 5 bases at V and 4 bases at J; junction bases unmatched: 7. CDR3 loop: CAWDRTGGTEAFF. The CDR3 coding sequence is TGTGCCTGGGATAGGACAGGTGGCACTGAAGCTTTCTTT.

Ten or more counts support this clonotype. The chain employs TRBV9 and TRBJ1-1; D might be TRBD1 (5 bases). Germline V CDR1 and CDR2: SGDLS, YYNGEE. V lost 4 bases and J 5 bases, leaving 15 bases between the germline ends. The CDR3 covers 14 residues. CDR3: CASSPRQRVTEAFF. CDR3 in DNA: TGTGCCAGCAGCCCTCGACAGAGGGTAACTGAAGCTTTCTTT.

This chain connects TRBV19 to TRBJ2-7; the match to TRBD1 covers 7 bases. Trimming cost V 7 bases and J 2 bases; bases outside gene matches: 11. Looked up from germline, CDR1 is LNHDA and CDR2 is SQIVND (reference sequence). CDR3 length: 15 residues. CDR3 in amino acids: CASTAGTESPYEQYF. DNA of the CDR3: TGTGCCAGTACTGCAGGGACAGAGTCCCCCTACGAGCAGTACTTC.

This clonotype was detected ten times or more. CDR3 DNA: TGCGCCAGCAGCCCCACAACCCGCAGGGAGTATAGCACTGAAGCTTTCTTT. Protein: CASSPTTRREYSTEAFF. The chain combines TRBV5-1 with TRBJ1-1, with D tentatively TRBD1 (5 bases). Trimming left V 4 bases short and J 4 bases short, with 23 bases between. This CDR3 is 17 amino acids long. The germline CDR1 and CDR2 sequences are SGHRS and YFSETQ.

Note on this clonotype: This could be a read error, since a much larger clone is one nucleotide away. The V gene is TRBV4-1, the J gene TRBJ2-7; possible D gene TRBD1, 5 bases. The CDR3 has 15 amino acids. Germline V gene data show CDR1 as MGHRA and CDR2 as YSYEKL. Trimming cost V 1 base and J 4 bases, with 14 bases left between them. The CDR3 DNA reads TGCGCCAGCAGCCAAGGTTCAGGGTTACCGTACGAGCAGTACTTC. Translated, it gives CASSQGSGLPYEQYF.

This clonotype has a handful of counts. V usage is TRBV20-1 and J usage is TRBJ2-3; D is possibly TRBD2 (6 bases). V was shortened by 5 bases and J by 3 bases, with 18 bases between the two germline ends. Germline V CDR1 and CDR2: DFQATT, SNEGSKA (reference sequence). The CDR3 has 15 amino acids. This CDR3 is CSAQTRDFSTDTQYF. In DNA form, the CDR3 reads TGCAGTGCTCAAACCCGGGACTTCAGTACAGATACGCAGTATTTT.

This clonotype has at least ten counts. The gene calls are TRBV27 and TRBJ2-3; 7 nucleotides line up with TRBD1. Unmatched junction bases numbered 3, after V lost 6 bases and J lost 0 bases. The CDR3 totals 14 residues. Germline assignment: CDR1 MNHEY and CDR2 SMNVEV (reference sequence). The chain's CDR3 is CASRQGISTDTQYF. The CDR3 DNA reads as TGTGCCAGCAGACAGGGGATCAGCACAGATACGCAGTATTTT.

A word on this clonotype: This clone may be a read error of a much larger clone one base away. V usage is TRBV7-9 and J usage is TRBJ2-5; tentatively, D is TRBD1 (6 bases). Germline V gene lookup returns CDR1 SEHNR and CDR2 FQNEAQ (reference sequence). The CDR3 has 15 amino acids. CDR3 protein: CASSSLTGIQESQYF. The CDR3, as DNA: TGTGCCAGCAGCTCCTTAACAGGGATTCAAGAGTCCCAGTACTTC.

This clonotype was counted between two and nine times. The chain employs TRBV6-2 or TRBV6-3 and TRBJ2-7; 7 nucleotides align to TRBD1. Germline CDR1 MNHEY, CDR2 SVGEGT. Germline trimming cut 6 bases from V and 2 bases from J; bases unmatched to any gene: 13. The CDR3 consists of 16 residues. The CDR3 region is CASSQSTGSLTYEQYF. The CDR3 coding sequence is TGTGCCAGCAGCCAATCGACAGGGAGTTTGACCTACGAGCAGTACTTC.

This clonotype was seen repeatedly, ten times or more. V usage is TRBV7-9 and J usage is TRBJ1-6; 7 bases align to TRBD1. In germline, CDR1 is SEHNR, CDR2 FQNEAQ (reference sequence). The CDR3 runs to 14 residues. The V segment lost 5 bases and the J segment 7 bases; nucleotides outside the gene matches: 5. The CDR3 nucleotides are TGTGCCAGCAGCAGGGACAGTATGAATTCACCCCTCCACTTT. Its protein product is CASSRDSMNSPLHF.

This clonotype was seen repeatedly, ten times or more. This rearrangement joins TRBV12-3 or TRBV12-4 to TRBJ2-5; D is possibly TRBD1 or TRBD2 (5 bases each). Trimming removed 2 bases at V and 0 bases at J, with 7 bases between. CDR3 length equals 14 residues. CDR3 sequence reads: CASSLWGYQETQYF. The CDR3 DNA follows: TGTGCCAGCAGTTTATGGGGGTACCAAGAGACCCAGTACTTC.

This clonotype was seen ten or more times. J is TRBJ2-3 and V is TRBV28; D is unresolved. The CDR3 covers 13 residues. CDR1 and CDR2 (germline): MDHEN, SYDVKM. Trimming left V 3 bases short and J 2 bases short, with 6 bases between. The CDR3 protein is CASSLINTDTQYF. The CDR3 coding sequence is TGTGCCAGCAGTTTGATTAACACAGATACGCAGTATTTT.

This clonotype was detected a few times. The CDR3 DNA reads as TGTGCCAGCACTATCTCGCGGGCCAAAAACATTCAGTACTTC. It encodes CASTISRAKNIQYF. The chain employs TRBV6-2 or TRBV6-3 and TRBJ2-4; D call uncertain. V was trimmed by 7 bases and J by 1 base, leaving 11 bases between them. The length of the CDR3 is 14 residues. CDR1 is MNHEY and CDR2 is SVGEGT in the germline V gene.

The chain has TRBV29-1 and TRBJ2-1; 9 bases fit TRBD2. CDR1 and CDR2 (germline): SQVTM, ANQGSEA. There are 13 residues in the CDR3. With 7 bases clipped from V and 5 bases from J, the junction kept 6 bases outside the gene matches. CDR3 coding DNA: TGCAGCGGTGCGGGGGGGGCCAACAATGAGCAGTTCTTC. This translates into CSGAGGANNEQFF.

This clonotype was seen many times. The J gene is TRBJ2-7, the V gene TRBV7-6; either TRBD1 or TRBD2 may fit D (5 bases each). The CDR3 covers 12 residues. Germline V CDR1 and CDR2: SGHVS, FNYEAQ. The V end lost 8 bases, the J end lost 5 bases, and 13 bases lay between the germline ends. This chain's CDR3 is CASLGESHEQYF. CDR3 bases: TGTGCCAGCTTAGGGGAGAGTCACGAGCAGTACTTC.

In this sample, this clonotype turned up many times. The chain uses TRBV4-1 and TRBJ2-7, with D perhaps TRBD1 (6 bases). Germline V gene sequence: CDR1 MGHRA, CDR2 YSYEKL. CDR3 size: 15 residues. Trimming stripped 3 bases from V and 0 bases from J, with 12 bases between. The CDR3 DNA is TGCGCCAGCAGCCAGAGGACAGAGAGCTCCTACGAGCAGTACTTC. It translates to CASSQRTESSYEQYF.

This chain connects TRBV4-3 to TRBJ1-3; TRBD1 might be the D (6 bases). CDR1 is LGHNA and CDR2 is YSLEER in the germline V gene. This CDR3 is built from 15 residues. The V gene lost 0 bases and the J gene lost 2 bases, with 8 bases spanning the gap. CDR3: CASSQEGGAGNTIYF. The CDR3 DNA sequence: TGCGCCAGCAGCCAAGAGGGGGGCGCTGGAAACACCATATATTTT.

A word on this clonotype: This sequence may be a read error, since a much larger clone differs from it by one base. This chain joins TRBV29-1 and TRBJ2-2; D remains unclear. The CDR3 covers 12 residues. Germline V gene sequence: CDR1 SQVTM, CDR2 ANQGSEA. CDR3 bases: TGCAGCGCTGAAAGGTACACCGGGGAGCTGTTTTTT. This sequence encodes CSAERYTGELFF.

At least ten counts were recorded for this clonotype. This chain uses TRBV7-2 with TRBJ2-3, with TRBD2 as a possible D gene (5 bases). The CDR3 loop spans 16 amino acids. CDR1 and CDR2 from the germline V gene are SGHTA and FQGNSA. The ends were cut back, 3 bases at V and 2 bases at J, with 15 bases in the middle. The DNA for the CDR3 is TGTGCCAGCAGCTTTTCAGCGGCCCTAAACACAGATACGCAGTATTTT. This encodes CASSFSAALNTDTQYF.

This clonotype was detected only a few times. V is TRBV20-1 and J is TRBJ1-3; TRBD1 aligns across 8 bases. Germline V CDR1 and CDR2: DFQATT, SNEGSKA (reference sequence). With 0 bases clipped from V and 3 bases from J, the junction kept 7 bases outside the gene matches. The CDR3 extends over 16 amino acids. CDR3 region: CSARDPRTGFGNTIYF. The DNA for the CDR3 is TGCAGTGCTAGAGATCCCCGGACAGGGTTTGGAAACACCATATATTTT.

This clonotype has more than one count but fewer than ten. The rearrangement joins TRBV10-2 to TRBJ1-1, with D possibly TRBD1 on 5 matching bases. With 7 bases removed from V and 6 bases from J, the gap between germline ends came to 18 bases. This CDR3 has 14 residues. Germline V lookup: CDR1 WSHSY, CDR2 SAAADI. Here the CDR3 reads CASKPDLGGSEAFF. The CDR3 DNA reads TGCGCCAGCAAGCCGGATCTCGGGGGATCTGAAGCTTTCTTT.

This clonotype turned up a few times. The chain couples TRBV20-1 to TRBJ2-7, with a weak D call TRBD2 (6 bases). V was pared by 3 bases and J by 4 bases, with 22 bases between. The CDR3 covers 16 residues. CDR1 and CDR2 (germline): DFQATT, SNEGSKA (reference sequence). CDR3 in amino acids: CSASRSAGLASYEQYF. In DNA form, the CDR3 reads TGCAGTGCTAGCCGGAGCGCGGGGCTAGCTAGTTACGAGCAGTACTTC.

At least ten counts were recorded for this clonotype. The genes are TRBV27 and TRBJ2-7; possibly TRBD2 for D (6 bases). The CDR3 is 13 residues long. V was shortened by 5 bases and J by 0 bases, with 8 bases between the two germline ends. The germline gives CDR1 MNHEY, CDR2 SMNVEV (reference sequence). CDR3 in DNA: TGTGCCAGCAGTCACGGGAGCTCCTACGAGCAGTACTTC. The encoded protein is CASSHGSSYEQYF.

This clonotype was seen ten or more times. The CDR3 loop reads CSVVAGTDSDTQYF. CDR3 coding DNA: TGCAGCGTTGTAGCGGGGACAGATTCAGATACGCAGTATTTT. The gene calls are TRBV29-1 and TRBJ2-3, with D maybe TRBD2 (8 bases). Germline V lookup: CDR1 SQVTM, CDR2 ANQGSEA. V was pared by 4 bases and J by 4 bases, with 15 bases between. CDR3 length: 14 residues.

Points on this clonotype: It may be a read error: a sequence one base away is much more abundant. This rearrangement joins TRBV30 to TRBJ1-6; no clear D gene. CDR1 is GTSNPN, CDR2 SVGIG, per germline (reference sequence). This CDR3 spans 13 amino acids. CDR3 bases: TGTGCCTGGAGTAATAGTTATAATTCACCCCCCCACTTT. This encodes CAWSNSYNSPPHF.